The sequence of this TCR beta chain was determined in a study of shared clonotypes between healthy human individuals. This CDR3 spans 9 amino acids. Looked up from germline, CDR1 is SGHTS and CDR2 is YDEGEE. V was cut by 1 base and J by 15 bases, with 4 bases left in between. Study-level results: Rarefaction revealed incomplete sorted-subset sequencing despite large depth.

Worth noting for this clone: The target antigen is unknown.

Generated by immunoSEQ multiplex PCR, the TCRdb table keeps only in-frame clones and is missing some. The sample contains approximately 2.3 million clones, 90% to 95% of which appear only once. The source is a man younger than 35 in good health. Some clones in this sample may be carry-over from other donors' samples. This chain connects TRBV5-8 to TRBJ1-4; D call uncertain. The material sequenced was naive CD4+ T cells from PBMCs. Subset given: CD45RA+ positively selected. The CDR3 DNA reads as TGTGCCAGCAGCTTGAACATGTTTTTT. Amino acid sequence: CASSLNMFF.